Listed below are T cell receptor beta chains from one sample, sequenced in a study of blood T cell repertoires in COVID-19. Profiling relied on immunoSEQ multiplex PCR, and the TCRdb table lists in-frame clones only, not all of them. The sample comprises about 290,000 clones, 89% of which are singletons, and roughly 11% rests with the top ten. Sequencing was done on a sample of peripheral blood. The source is a woman in her 30s with COVID-19, enrolled during active disease. The conserved cysteine and the conserved F or W are not part of the CDR3 here.

cdr3_aa j_call v_call
ASRLKNTGELF TRBJ2-2 TRBV6-5
ASSQSGGTGAYEQY TRBJ2-7 TRBV23-1
ASSIQRGGPDTQY TRBJ2-3 TRBV6-6
ASTDRGILRQY TRBJ2-7 TRBV27
ASGGRVVAGELF TRBJ2-2 TRBV21-1
ASSLDSSYNSPLH TRBJ1-6 TRBV6-2/TRBV6-3
ASRPRVLTVEKLF TRBJ1-4 TRBV27
ASSEDGELF TRBJ1-4 TRBV2
ASSQEGGYSNQPQH TRBJ1-5 TRBV4-1
ASSLAAGGPYEQY TRBJ2-7 TRBV6-4
ASSNSGGMETQY TRBJ2-5 TRBV7-9
AISVTALRARGMASEQY TRBJ2-7 TRBV10-3
ASSLRTSGGVRPRTGELF TRBJ2-2 TRBV6-2/TRBV6-3
ASSPGQGDQPQH TRBJ1-5 TRBV18
ASSQVLAGGPYEQY TRBJ2-7 TRBV3-1/TRBV3-2
ASSYDWGQAVNEQF TRBJ2-1 TRBV6-5
ASSSYQPQH TRBJ1-5 TRBV7-7
ASSPGAGSQPQH TRBJ1-5 TRBV7-2
ASSDSPGGATYEQY TRBJ2-7 TRBV6-4
SVRGTYEQY TRBJ2-7 TRBV29-1
SASPSSRARRETQY TRBJ2-5 TRBV20-1
AISLNDSPKGNEQY TRBJ2-7 TRBV10-3
ASSLVPAGGYT TRBJ1-2 TRBV5-8
ASSQERGQGAFNTIY TRBJ1-3 TRBV4-1
ASSPWTGADEKLF TRBJ1-4 TRBV6-2/TRBV6-3
ASSSTPLAGVKGKNIQY TRBJ2-4 TRBV5-6
ASSPRLAPDTQY TRBJ2-3 TRBV4-1
ASSLGQRHEAF TRBJ1-1 TRBV12-3/TRBV12-4
ASTWRTEAF TRBJ1-1 TRBV27
ASSFNLGLANYGYT TRBJ1-2 TRBV6-5
ASGARGYDGYT TRBJ1-2 TRBV19
ASSGLAVLSTDTQY TRBJ2-3 TRBV13
ASSQRGISGLAGGYT TRBJ1-2 TRBV3-1/TRBV3-2
ASSPPTGRNTEAF TRBJ1-1 TRBV28
ASRPTGVQETQY TRBJ2-5 TRBV5-4
SVLTKGGEQY TRBJ2-7 TRBV29-1
ASSMQGAYEQY TRBJ2-7 TRBV19
ASSLVAGIAGGAYEQY TRBJ2-7 TRBV27